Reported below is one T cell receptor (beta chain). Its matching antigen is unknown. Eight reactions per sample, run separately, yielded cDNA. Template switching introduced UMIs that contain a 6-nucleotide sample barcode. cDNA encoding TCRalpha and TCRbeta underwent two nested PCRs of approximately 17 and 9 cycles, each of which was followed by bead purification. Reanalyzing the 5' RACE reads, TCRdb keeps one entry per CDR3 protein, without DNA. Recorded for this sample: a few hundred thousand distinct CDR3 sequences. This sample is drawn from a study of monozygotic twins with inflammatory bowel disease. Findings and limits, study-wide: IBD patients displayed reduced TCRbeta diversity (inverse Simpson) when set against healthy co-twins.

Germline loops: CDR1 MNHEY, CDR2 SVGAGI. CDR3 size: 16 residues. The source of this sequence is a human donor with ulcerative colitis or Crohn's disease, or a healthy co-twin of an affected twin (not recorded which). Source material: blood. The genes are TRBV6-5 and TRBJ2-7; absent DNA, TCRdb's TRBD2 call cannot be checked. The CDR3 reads CASISGGPTAQGEQYF.